The 11 T cell receptor beta chains below all came from one sample that was sequenced in a study of breast tumors, draining lymph nodes, adjacent tissues. TCRdb processed the multiplex PCR reads anew with MiXCR; each CDR3 protein has one entry. The table has around 43,000 distinct CDR3 sequences, roughly 23% seen once. Sequencing input: breast tumor tissue. These receptors were collected from a female donor with breast cancer. Some clones in this sample may be carry-over from other donors' samples.

The rearrangement uses TRBV28 and TRBJ1-5, with D tentatively TRBD1 (6 bases). CDR1 is MDHEN and CDR2 is SYDVKM in the germline V gene. The CDR3 length is 15 residues. Deletions cut 4 bases from V and 0 bases from J, with 10 bases between. The CDR3 loop reads CASSSLTGSNQPQHF. The DNA for the CDR3 is TGTGCCAGCAGTTCCTTGACAGGTAGCAATCAGCCCCAGCATTTT. Together with reference TRBV28 and TRBJ1-5, the CDR3 gives the full variable domain: DVKVTQSSRYLVKRTGEKVFLECVQDMDHENMFWYRQDPGLGLRLIYFSYDVKMKEKGDIPEGYSVSREKKERFSLILESASTNQTSMYLCASSSLTGSNQPQHFGDGTRLSIL.

This clonotype was observed at least ten times. The chain recombines TRBV20-1 with TRBJ2-1, with 13 bases fitting TRBD2. Germline CDR1 DFQATT, CDR2 SNEGSKA (reference sequence). V lost 6 bases to trimming and J lost 8 bases; unmatched junction nucleotides: 13. The CDR3 runs to 16 residues. DNA of the CDR3: TGCAGTGCCCCAGCTGCACTAGCGGGAGGGACCGATGAGCAGTTCTTC. Translated, it gives CSAPAALAGGTDEQFF.

This clonotype was seen many times. The chain employs TRBV10-3 and TRBJ2-5; 9 nucleotides agree with TRBD1. The CDR3 is 12 residues long. J was trimmed by 4 bases and V by 6 bases; bases with no gene match: 0. In germline, CDR1 is ENHRY, CDR2 SYGVKD. The CDR3 nucleotides are TGTGCCATCAGGGACAGGGGAGAGACCCAGTACTTC. This encodes CAIRDRGETQYF.

This clonotype was observed at least ten times. The chain couples TRBV7-9 to TRBJ2-7; D unresolved. The CDR3 has 14 residues. V was shortened by 1 base and J by 4 bases, with 11 bases between the two germline ends. Germline CDR1 SEHNR, CDR2 FQNEAQ (reference sequence). The CDR3 here is CASSLVDGVYEQYF. The CDR3 nucleotides are TGTGCCAGCAGCTTAGTGGACGGAGTATACGAGCAGTACTTC.

Turning to this clonotype: A junction boundary mismatches the germline segment, possibly from a read error. The chain has TRBV27 and TRBJ1-4, with D unclear. CDR3 length: 15 residues. Germline values: CDR1 MNHEY, CDR2 SMNVEV (reference sequence). The CDR3 loop is CASRRNRGTNEKLVF. DNA for the CDR3: TGTGCCAGCCGGCGAAACCGGGGAACTAATGAAAAACTGGTTTTT. Together with reference TRBV27 and TRBJ1-4, the CDR3 gives the full variable domain: EAQVTQNPRYLITVTGKKLTVTCSQNMNHEYMSWYRQDPGLGLRQIYYSMNVEVTDKGDVPEGYKVSRKEKRNFPLILESPSPNQTSLYFCASRRNRGTNEKLVFGSGTQLSVL.

This clonotype has a count of ten or more. The chain links TRBV20-1 to TRBJ2-3; 8 nucleotides agree with TRBD1. Germline CDR1 and CDR2: DFQATT and SNEGSKA (reference sequence). V lost 4 bases to trimming and J lost 2 bases; unmatched junction nucleotides: 5. The CDR3 sequence is 14 residues long. CDR3 coding DNA: TGCAGTGCTACCGGGACAGGTAACACAGATACGCAGTATTTT. Translating it yields CSATGTGNTDTQYF.

This clonotype was counted ten times or more. This rearrangement joins TRBV20-1 to TRBJ1-2; no clear D. This CDR3 has 13 amino acids. The germline CDR1 and CDR2 sequences are DFQATT and SNEGSKA (reference sequence). Trimming left V 6 bases short and J 7 bases short, with 18 bases between. CDR3 sequence reads: CSATARESGGYTF. The CDR3 DNA reads as TGCAGTGCAACTGCAAGGGAGTCGGGTGGCTACACCTTC.

This clonotype occurred many times. This chain joins TRBV7-9 and TRBJ2-7; the D gene is possibly TRBD1 (6 bases). V was clipped by 4 bases and J by 4 bases, with 20 bases between them. This CDR3 comprises 16 residues. From germline, CDR1 is SEHNR and CDR2 FQNEAQ (reference sequence). The chain's CDR3 is CASSSNSGTRAYEQYF. The CDR3 DNA sequence: TGTGCCAGCAGCTCCAACTCCGGGACACGGGCATACGAGCAGTACTTC.

Comments on this clonotype: This may be a read error, as it is one base from a much larger clone. This sequence joins TRBV4-1 and TRBJ2-3; 11 bases fit TRBD2. The CDR3 extends over 16 amino acids. J gave up 4 bases and V 4 bases, and 7 bases lay outside the gene matches. CDR1 MGHRA and CDR2 YSYEKL come from the germline V gene. This CDR3 reads CASSRGGSGGADTQYF. In nucleotides, the CDR3 is TGCGCCAGCAGCCGAGGAGGTAGCGGGGGGGCAGATACGCAGTATTTT.

Ten or more counts support this clonotype. V and J are TRBV5-1 and TRBJ1-2; no clear D. Per germline, CDR1 SGHRS and CDR2 YFSETQ. V was trimmed by 4 bases and J by 0 bases, leaving 10 bases between them. This CDR3 spans 14 amino acids. The CDR3, as DNA: TGCGCCAGCAGCCCAACGACCCCTAACTATGGCTACACCTTC. This sequence encodes CASSPTTPNYGYTF.

This clonotype was seen ten or more times. V usage is TRBV5-1 and J usage is TRBJ2-2; tentatively, D is TRBD1 (6 bases). V lost 4 bases to trimming and J lost 3 bases, with 19 bases between them. CDR1 and CDR2 from the germline V gene are SGHRS and YFSETQ. This CDR3 has 17 amino acids. The CDR3 region has the DNA TGCGCCAGCAGCCTTCCTACCGGGACACAGTACACCGGGGAGCTGTTTTTT. It translates to CASSLPTGTQYTGELFF.